This is a list of T cell receptor beta chains from one sample in a study of blood T cell repertoires in COVID-19. Profiling relied on immunoSEQ multiplex PCR, and the TCRdb table lists in-frame clones only, not all of them. The sample yields under 250,000 clones, 80% to 90% seen once. Sample: PBMCs or T cells enriched from blood (not recorded which). The source of these receptors is a woman aged 40-49 years who had been exposed to COVID-19. Both conserved end residues are part of each CDR3. D genes are given only for firm matches. Not all rows give a size; the values are once, few, many and, for expanded clones, a class.

>few|TRBV19|TRBJ2-1|TRBD2
CASSMTSGDYNEQFF
TGTGCCAGTAGTATGACTAGCGGGGATTACAATGAGCAGTTCTTC
>.|TRBV7-2|TRBJ2-7|.
CASSPGHRGGYEQYF
TGTGCCAGCAGCCCCGGACACCGGGGAGGCTACGAGCAGTACTTC
>.|TRBV5-6|TRBJ1-2|TRBD1
CASSSRDRPTNYGYTF
TGTGCCAGCAGCTCCCGGGACAGACCAACTAACTATGGCTACACCTTC
>.|TRBV23-1|TRBJ2-2|.
CASTAGNTGELFF
TGCGCCAGCACCGCGGGGAACACCGGGGAGCTGTTTTTT
>.|TRBV14|TRBJ1-2|.
CASSLGLTYGYTF
TGTGCCAGCAGCCTAGGACTGACATATGGCTACACCTTC
>.|TRBV4-2|TRBJ1-2|TRBD1
CASSQDLAGGWEGYTF
TGTGCCAGCAGCCAAGATCTTGCAGGGGGGTGGGAGGGCTACACCTTC
>.|TRBV6-2/TRBV6-3|TRBJ1-2|.
CASSQGGGYTF
TGTGCCAGCAGTCAAGGGGGTGGCTACACCTTC
>.|TRBV7-9|TRBJ1-1|.
CASSLGGVGDTEAFF
TGTGCCAGCAGCTTGGGTGGAGTAGGGGACACTGAAGCTTTCTTT
>.|TRBV19|TRBJ1-2|.
CASSMGGNYGYTF
TGTGCCAGTAGTATGGGGGGTAACTATGGCTACACCTTC
>few|TRBV5-1|TRBJ2-3|.
CASSLGRYQQTDTQYF
TGCGCCAGCAGCTTGGGGCGGTATCAACAAACAGATACGCAGTATTTT
>.|TRBV28|TRBJ2-7|.
CASSFRLASPYGEQYF
TGTGCCAGCAGTTTTCGCCTAGCCTCCCCCTACGGAGAGCAGTACTTC
>.|TRBV18|TRBJ1-1|.
CASSPGQVNTEAFF
TGTGCCAGCTCACCAGGGCAGGTGAACACTGAAGCTTTCTTT
>.|TRBV14|TRBJ2-7|TRBD2
CASSPATGGAYEQYF
TGTGCCAGCAGCCCCGCGACGGGAGGGGCCTACGAGCAGTACTTC
>once|TRBV12-3/TRBV12-4|TRBJ2-2|.
CASSFSLTGELFF
TGTGCCAGCAGTTTTTCTCTCACCGGGGAGCTGTTTTTT
>.|TRBV9|TRBJ2-2|.
CASSFVGTGELFF
TGTGCCAGCAGCTTCGTCGGTACCGGGGAGCTGTTTTTT
>.|TRBV7-6|TRBJ2-2|TRBD2
CASSPIAGGTGELFF
TGTGCCAGCAGCCCTATAGCGGGGGGTACCGGGGAGCTGTTTTTT
>.|TRBV19|TRBJ1-5|TRBD1
CATSTGRYEEAQHF
TGTGCCACGTCGACAGGGAGGTATGAGGAGGCCCAGCATTTT
>.|TRBV28|TRBJ2-7|.
CASRAPEPNYEQYF
TGTGCCAGCAGAGCCCCCGAGCCGAACTACGAGCAGTACTTC
>.|TRBV4-1|TRBJ2-7|TRBD1
CASSQASTGASYEQYF
TGCGCCAGCAGCCAGGCCTCGACAGGGGCATCCTACGAGCAGTACTTC
>.|TRBV5-6|TRBJ2-3|TRBD1
CASSPDRGRPDTQYF
TGTGCCAGCAGCCCTGACAGGGGGCGCCCAGATACGCAGTATTTT
>once|TRBV7-3|TRBJ1-1|.
CASSLEPGGTEAFF
TGTGCCAGCAGCTTAGAGCCGGGAGGCACTGAAGCTTTCTTT
>few|TRBV24-1|TRBJ1-2|TRBD1
CATSGGGTATNYGYTF
TGTGCCACCAGTGGAGGGGGGACAGCCACTAACTATGGCTACACCTTC
>.|TRBV6-5|TRBJ1-1|TRBD1
CASSRDRVVTEAFF
TGTGCCAGCAGTCGCGACAGGGTTGTAACTGAAGCTTTCTTT
>few|TRBV6-5|TRBJ1-2|TRBD1
CASGETGQQNYGYTF
TGTGCCAGCGGAGAGACAGGGCAACAGAACTATGGCTACACCTTC
>.|TRBV19|TRBJ1-1|TRBD1
CASTPTQGARSAFF
TGTGCCAGTACCCCGACACAGGGGGCGAGGTCGGCTTTCTTT
>few|TRBV28|TRBJ1-1|TRBD1
CASTPSTGRNTEAFF
TGTGCCAGCACCCCTTCGACAGGGCGGAACACTGAAGCTTTCTTT
>.|TRBV11-1|TRBJ1-5|.
CASSPGSNQPQHF
TGTGCCAGCAGTCCAGGGAGCAATCAGCCCCAGCATTTT